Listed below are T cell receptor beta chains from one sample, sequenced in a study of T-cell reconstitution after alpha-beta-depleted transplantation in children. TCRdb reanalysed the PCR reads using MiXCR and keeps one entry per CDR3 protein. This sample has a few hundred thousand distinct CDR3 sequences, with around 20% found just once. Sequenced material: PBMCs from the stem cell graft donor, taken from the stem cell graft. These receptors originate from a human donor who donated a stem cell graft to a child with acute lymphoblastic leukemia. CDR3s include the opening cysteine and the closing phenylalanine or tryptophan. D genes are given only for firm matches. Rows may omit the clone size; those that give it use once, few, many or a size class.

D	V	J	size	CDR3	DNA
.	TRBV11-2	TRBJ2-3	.	CASSPGVAATDTQYF	TGTGCCAGCAGCCCCGGGGTAGCGGCAACAGATACGCAGTATTTT
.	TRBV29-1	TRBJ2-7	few	CSVATRTIYEQYF	TGCAGCGTTGCCACCCGGACTATCTACGAGCAGTACTTC
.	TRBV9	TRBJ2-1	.	CASSPNENEQFF	TGTGCCAGCAGCCCTAATGAGAATGAGCAGTTCTTC
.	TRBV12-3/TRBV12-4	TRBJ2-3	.	CASSPLGGTQYF	TGTGCCAGCAGCCCTCTTGGCGGCACGCAGTATTTT
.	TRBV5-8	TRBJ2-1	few	CASRLRAHNEQFF	TGTGCCAGCAGACTAAGGGCCCACAATGAGCAGTTCTTC
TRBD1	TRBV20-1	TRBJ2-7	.	CSARDLRDRGHYEQYF	TGCAGTGCTAGAGATCTCCGGGACAGGGGACACTACGAGCAGTACTTC
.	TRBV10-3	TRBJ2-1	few	CAMWDWRIGDEQFF	TGTGCCATGTGGGACTGGCGCATAGGGGATGAGCAGTTCTTC
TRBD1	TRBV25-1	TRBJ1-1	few	CASRTAGGNTEAFF	TGTGCCAGCAGAACAGCAGGGGGGAACACTGAAGCTTTCTTT
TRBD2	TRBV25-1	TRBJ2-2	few	CASRGGNWNTGELFF	TGTGCCAGCAGGGGGGGGAATTGGAACACCGGGGAGCTGTTTTTT
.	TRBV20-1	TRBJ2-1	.	CSASLRDRVDEQFF	TGCAGTGCTAGTCTGCGGGACCGGGTTGATGAGCAGTTCTTC
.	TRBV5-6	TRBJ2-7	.	CASSPPTSYEQYF	TGTGCCAGCAGCCCGCCTACGAGCTACGAGCAGTACTTC
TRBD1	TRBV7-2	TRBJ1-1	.	CASSLRDRGGLGAFF	TGTGCCAGCAGCTTAAGGGACAGGGGGGGACTGGGAGCTTTCTTT
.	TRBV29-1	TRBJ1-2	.	CSVETPEGYTF	TGCAGCGTTGAAACCCCTGAAGGCTACACCTTC
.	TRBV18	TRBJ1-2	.	CASSPPPGTGYTF	TGTGCCAGCTCACCACCGCCAGGGACAGGCTACACCTTC
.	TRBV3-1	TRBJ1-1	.	CASSQDRYRLGNTEAFF	TGTGCCAGCAGCCAAGATCGGTACAGGTTGGGGAACACTGAAGCTTTCTTT
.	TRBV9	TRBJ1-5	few	CASSVGGGGNQPQHF	TGTGCCAGCAGCGTAGGGGGGGGTGGCAATCAGCCCCAGCATTTT
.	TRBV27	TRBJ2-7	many	CASSLGRSYEQYF	TGTGCCAGCAGCTTAGGGAGATCCTACGAGCAGTACTTC
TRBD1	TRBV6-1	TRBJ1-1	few	CASRNRGTNTEAFF	TGTGCCAGCAGGAACAGGGGTACGAACACTGAAGCTTTCTTT
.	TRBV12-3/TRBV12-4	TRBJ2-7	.	CASGTPGEEQYF	TGTGCCAGCGGCACCCCAGGGGAGGAGCAGTACTTC
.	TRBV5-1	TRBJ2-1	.	CASSLSLRVKINEQFF	TGCGCCAGCAGCTTGTCCCTCCGGGTAAAGATTAACGAGCAGTTCTTC
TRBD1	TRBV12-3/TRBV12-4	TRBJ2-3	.	CASSLGTGAGTDTQYF	TGTGCCAGCAGTTTAGGGACAGGGGCTGGCACAGATACGCAGTATTTT
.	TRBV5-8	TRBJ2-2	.	CASSLGTWNGAGELFF	TGTGCCAGCAGCTTGGGGACCTGGAATGGGGCCGGGGAGCTGTTTTTT
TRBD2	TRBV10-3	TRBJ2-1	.	CAISEGRTSGLNNEQFF	TGTGCCATCAGTGAGGGACGGACTAGCGGGTTGAACAATGAGCAGTTCTTC
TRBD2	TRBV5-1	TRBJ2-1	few	CASSWGLADSYNEQFF	TGCGCCAGCAGCTGGGGACTAGCAGATTCCTACAATGAGCAGTTCTTC
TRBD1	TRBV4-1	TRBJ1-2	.	CASSQLGQGEVNYGYTF	TGCGCCAGCAGCCAATTGGGACAGGGGGAAGTTAACTATGGCTACACCTTC
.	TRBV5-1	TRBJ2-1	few	CASKGRDNEQFF	TGCGCCAGCAAGGGACGGGACAATGAGCAGTTCTTC
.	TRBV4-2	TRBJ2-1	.	CASSRTEYEQFF	TGTGCCAGCAGCCGAACCGAATATGAGCAGTTCTTC
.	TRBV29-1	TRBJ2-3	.	CSVDYGRTDTQYF	TGCAGCGTTGATTACGGACGCACAGATACGCAGTATTTT
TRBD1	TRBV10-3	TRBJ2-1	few	CASGQANEQFF	TGTGCCTCCGGACAGGCGAATGAGCAGTTCTTC
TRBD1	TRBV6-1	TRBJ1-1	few	CASSRGTAIMNTEAFF	TGTGCCAGCAGTCGGGGGACAGCTATCATGAACACTGAAGCTTTCTTT
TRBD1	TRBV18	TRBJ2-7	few	CASSLLGQGTNEQYF	TGTGCCAGCTCCCTACTCGGACAGGGGACGAACGAGCAGTACTTC
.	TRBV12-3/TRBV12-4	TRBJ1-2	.	CASSPRGGIPNYGYTF	TGTGCCAGCAGTCCCCGAGGGGGAATTCCTAACTATGGCTACACCTTC
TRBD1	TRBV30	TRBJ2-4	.	CAWSRTGEGIQYF	TGTGCCTGGAGTCGCACAGGGGAAGGCATTCAGTACTTC
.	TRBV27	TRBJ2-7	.	CASSLSGGGNYYEQYF	TGTGCCAGCAGTTTATCAGGAGGGGGCAATTACTACGAGCAGTACTTC
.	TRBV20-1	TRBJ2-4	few	CSATWGQGAKNIQYF	TGCAGTGCGACTTGGGGCCAGGGGGCCAAAAACATTCAGTACTTC
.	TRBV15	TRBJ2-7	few	CATSRDRVTSYEQYF	TGTGCCACCAGCAGAGATCGGGTGACCTCCTACGAGCAGTACTTC
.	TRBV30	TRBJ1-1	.	CAGIEANTEAFF	TGTGCCGGGATTGAGGCGAACACTGAAGCTTTCTTT